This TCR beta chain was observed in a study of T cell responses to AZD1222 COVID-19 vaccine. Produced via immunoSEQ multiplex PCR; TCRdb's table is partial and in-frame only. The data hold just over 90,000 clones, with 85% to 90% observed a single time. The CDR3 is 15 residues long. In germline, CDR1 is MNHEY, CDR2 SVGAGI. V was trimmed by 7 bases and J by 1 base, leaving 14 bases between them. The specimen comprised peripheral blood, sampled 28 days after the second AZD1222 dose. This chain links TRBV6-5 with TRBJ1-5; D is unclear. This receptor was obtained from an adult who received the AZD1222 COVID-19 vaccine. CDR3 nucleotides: TGTGCCAGCATGAAGTCCCTCGTGAGCAATCAGCCCCAGCATTTT. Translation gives CASMKSLVSNQPQHF.